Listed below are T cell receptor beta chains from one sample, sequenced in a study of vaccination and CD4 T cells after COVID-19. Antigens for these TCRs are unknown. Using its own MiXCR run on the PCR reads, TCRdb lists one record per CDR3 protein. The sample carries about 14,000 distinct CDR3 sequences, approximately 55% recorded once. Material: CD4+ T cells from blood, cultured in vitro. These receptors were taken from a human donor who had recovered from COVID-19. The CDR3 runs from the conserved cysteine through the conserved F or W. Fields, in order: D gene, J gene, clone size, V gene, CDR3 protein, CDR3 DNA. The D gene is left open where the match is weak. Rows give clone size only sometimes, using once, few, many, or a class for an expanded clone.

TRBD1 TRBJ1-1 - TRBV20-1 CSARDLGQGQTEAFF TGCAGTGCTAGAGATTTAGGACAGGGACAGACTGAAGCTTTCTTT
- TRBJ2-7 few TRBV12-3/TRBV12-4 CASSLNGYEQYF TGTGCCAGCAGTTTAAACGGCTACGAGCAGTACTTC
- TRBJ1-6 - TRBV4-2 CASSPRDYNSPLHF TGTGCCAGCAGCCCACGGGATTATAATTCACCCCTCCACTTT
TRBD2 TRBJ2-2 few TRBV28 CASSVFGSGRELATGELFF TGTGCCAGCAGCGTTTTCGGTAGCGGGAGGGAGTTGGCGACCGGGGAGCTGTTTTTT
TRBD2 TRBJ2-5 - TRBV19 CASSPGTSLGTQYF TGTGCCAGTAGTCCTGGGACTAGCTTGGGGACCCAGTACTTC
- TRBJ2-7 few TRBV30 CAWNRRPGEQYF TGTGCCTGGAATCGGCGGCCAGGGGAGCAGTACTTC
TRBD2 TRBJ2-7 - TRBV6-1 CASSEMAGDSYEQYF TGTGCCAGCAGTGAGATGGCGGGAGACTCCTACGAGCAGTACTTC
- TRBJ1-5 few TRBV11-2 CASSVGPLTPQHF TGTGCCAGCAGCGTCGGCCCCCTTACGCCCCAGCATTTT
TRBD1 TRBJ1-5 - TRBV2 CASSAGTGNQPQHF TGTGCCAGCAGCGCCGGGACAGGGAATCAGCCCCAGCATTTT
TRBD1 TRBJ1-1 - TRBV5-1 CASSLRQGATEAFF TGCGCCAGCAGCTTAAGACAGGGGGCAACTGAAGCTTTCTTT
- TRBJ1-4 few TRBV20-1 CSARDLEGTGEKLFF TGCAGTGCTAGAGATCTCGAGGGGACTGGTGAAAAACTGTTTTTT
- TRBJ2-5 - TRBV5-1 CASSRARVGETQYF TGCGCCAGCAGCCGTGCCAGGGTAGGGGAGACCCAGTACTTC
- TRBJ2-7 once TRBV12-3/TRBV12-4 CASSLGVGYEQYF TGTGCCAGCAGTTTGGGGGTAGGATACGAGCAGTACTTC
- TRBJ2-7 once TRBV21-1 CASSRNNISYEQYF TGTGCCAGCAGCCGTAATAATATCTCCTACGAGCAGTACTTC
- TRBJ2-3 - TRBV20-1 CSARAGGSMTDTQYF TGCAGTGCTAGAGCTGGCGGAAGCATGACAGATACGCAGTATTTT
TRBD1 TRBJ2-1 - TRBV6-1 CASSQIQGAYKQFF TGTGCCAGCAGTCAGATACAGGGGGCCTACAAGCAGTTCTTC
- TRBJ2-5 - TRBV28 CASSFGSGESTTQYF TGTGCCAGCAGTTTCGGCTCAGGCGAGTCAACGACCCAGTACTTC